The clone carrying this T cell receptor (beta chain) has ten or more counts. As yet, its antigen is unknown. The record originates from a study of regulatory T cells in long-lasting Graves disease. Whole-study context: Persistent cases were those of Graves' disease that involved over 5 years of antithyroid drugs with positive TSH receptor antibodies. Findings and caveats of the study: In persistent patients, shared public clonotypes (around 2,600) outnumbered those in new patients (approximately 940). Lower TCR diversity was seen in persistent Graves' patients than in newly diagnosed ones. Persistent disease exhibited a predilection for TRBV28, TRBJ1-2 and TRBJ2-5.

This CDR3 has 14 amino acids. Germline values: CDR1 MDHEN, CDR2 SYDVKM. Trimming cost V 5 bases and J 4 bases, with 11 bases left between them. Regarding time point: persistent/refractory GD, antithyroid drugs over 5 years with positive TRAb. PBMCs provided the RNA from which the TCR library was made. For TCR beta, libraries came from iRepertoire HTBI primers and Arm-PCR of CDR3 regions. One entry per CDR3 protein results from TCRdb running MiXCR on the multiplex PCR reads. The sample shows under 450,000 distinct CDR3 sequences, 23% of them seen only once. The sample was peripheral blood mononuclear cells (PBMCs), taken when the disease was refractory, from a patient treated with antithyroid drugs. The chain joins TRBV28 to TRBJ2-2, with TRBD2 as a possible D gene (5 bases). The sequence came from a woman in her thirties or forties with Graves disease. The CDR3 sequence is CASSHGEGTGELFF. The CDR3 DNA reads TGTGCCAGCAGTCACGGGGAAGGCACCGGGGAGCTGTTTTTT.